This TCR beta chain was identified during a study of technical replicates of blood from several donors. Produced via immunoSEQ multiplex PCR; TCRdb's table is partial and in-frame only. In the table there are around 83,000 clones, around 94% of which are singletons. V lost 7 bases and J 4 bases, leaving 13 bases between the germline ends. The CDR3 covers 13 residues. Germline CDR1 is LNHDA and CDR2 is SQIVND (reference sequence). This receptor was taken from a human donor in good health. The chain joins TRBV19 to TRBJ2-5; D is ambiguous. Sequenced input: T cells isolated from PBMCs. In DNA form, the CDR3 reads TGTGCCAGTACCCTCCCCAGAGGAGAGACCCAGTACTTC. Residues: CASTLPRGETQYF.